The source of this TCR beta chain is a study of Graves' ophthalmopathy and Graves' hyperthyroidism. The V segment lost 1 base and the J segment 6 bases; nucleotides outside the gene matches: 3. The germline gives CDR1 MGHDK, CDR2 SYGVNS. This CDR3 has 13 residues. Amplified material comprised TCR beta CDR3 regions derived from RNA transcripts. An opening RT-PCR round employed HTBI primers and preceded a second-round multiplex PCR. TCRdb processed the multiplex PCR reads anew with MiXCR; each CDR3 protein has one entry. The table records some 160,000 distinct CDR3 sequences, around 40% of them present only once.

The clonotype was recovered from a man aged 25-45 years with Graves' ophthalmopathy. Sequences were obtained from peripheral blood. The gene calls are TRBV25-1 and TRBJ2-7, with 7 bases aligning to TRBD2. The CDR3 spells CASSELPGGEQYF. Written as DNA, the CDR3 is TGTGCCAGCAGTGAATTACCGGGGGGCGAGCAGTACTTC.